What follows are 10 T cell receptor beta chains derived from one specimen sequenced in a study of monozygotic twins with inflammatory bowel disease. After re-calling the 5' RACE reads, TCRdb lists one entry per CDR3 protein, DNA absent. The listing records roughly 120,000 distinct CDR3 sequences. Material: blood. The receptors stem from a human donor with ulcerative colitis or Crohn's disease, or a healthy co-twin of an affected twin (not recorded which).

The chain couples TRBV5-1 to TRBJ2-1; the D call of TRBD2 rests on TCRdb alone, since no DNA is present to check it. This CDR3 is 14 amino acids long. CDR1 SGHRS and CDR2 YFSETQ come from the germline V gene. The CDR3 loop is CASSLRTSYNEQFF.

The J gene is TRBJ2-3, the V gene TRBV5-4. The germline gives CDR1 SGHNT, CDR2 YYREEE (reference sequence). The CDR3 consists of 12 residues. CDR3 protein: CASSFWTDTQYF. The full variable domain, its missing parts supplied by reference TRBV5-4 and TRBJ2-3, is ETGVTQSPTHLIKTRGQQVTLRCSSQSGHNTVSWYQQALGQGPQFIFQYYREEENGRGNFPPRFSGLQFPNYSSELNVNALELDDSALYLCASSFWTDTQYFGPGTRLTVL.

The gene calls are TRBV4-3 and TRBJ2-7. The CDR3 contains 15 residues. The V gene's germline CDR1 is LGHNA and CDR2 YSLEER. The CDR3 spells CASSQDLAVSYEQYF.

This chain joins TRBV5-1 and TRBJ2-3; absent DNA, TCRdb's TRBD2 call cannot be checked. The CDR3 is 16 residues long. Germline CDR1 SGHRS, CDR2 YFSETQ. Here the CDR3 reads CASSFIASGSTDTQYF.

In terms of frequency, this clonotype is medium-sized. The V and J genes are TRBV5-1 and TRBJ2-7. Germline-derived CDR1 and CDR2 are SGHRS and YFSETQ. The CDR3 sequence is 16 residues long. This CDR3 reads CASSLGGTVTSYEQYF. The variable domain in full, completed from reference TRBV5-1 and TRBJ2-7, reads KAGVTQTPRYLIKTRGQQVTLSCSPISGHRSVSWYQQTPGQGLQFLFEYFSETQRNKGNFPGRFSGRQFSNSRSEMNVSTLELGDSALYLCASSLGGTVTSYEQYFGPGTRLTVT.

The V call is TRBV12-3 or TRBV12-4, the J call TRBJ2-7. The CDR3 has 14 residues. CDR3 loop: CASSPRVGSYEQYF.

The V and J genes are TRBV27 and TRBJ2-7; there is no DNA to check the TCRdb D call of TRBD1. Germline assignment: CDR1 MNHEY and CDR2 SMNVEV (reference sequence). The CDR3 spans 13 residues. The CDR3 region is CASSTPGSYEQYF.

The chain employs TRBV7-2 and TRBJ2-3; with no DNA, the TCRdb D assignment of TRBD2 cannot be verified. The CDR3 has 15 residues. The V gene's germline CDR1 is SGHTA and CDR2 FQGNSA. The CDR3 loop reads CASSLRGLAEDTQYF. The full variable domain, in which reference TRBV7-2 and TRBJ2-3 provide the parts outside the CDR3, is GAGVSQSPSNKVTEKGKDVELRCDPISGHTALYWYRQSLGQGLEFLIYFQGNSAPDKSGLPSDRFSAERTGGSVSTLTIQRTQQEDSAVYLCASSLRGLAEDTQYFGPGTRLTVL.

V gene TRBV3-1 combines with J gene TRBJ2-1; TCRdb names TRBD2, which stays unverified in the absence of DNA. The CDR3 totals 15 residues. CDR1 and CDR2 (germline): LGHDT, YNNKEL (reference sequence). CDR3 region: CASSQASSGGGEQFF.

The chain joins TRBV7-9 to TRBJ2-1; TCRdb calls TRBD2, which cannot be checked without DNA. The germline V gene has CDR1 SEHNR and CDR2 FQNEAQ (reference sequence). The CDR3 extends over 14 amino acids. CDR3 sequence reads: CASSLDLAGVEQFF. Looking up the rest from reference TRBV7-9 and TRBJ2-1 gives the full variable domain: DTGVSQNPRHKITKRGQNVTFRCDPISEHNRLYWYRQTLGQGPEFLTYFQNEAQLEKSRLLSDRFSAERPKGSFSTLEIQRTEQGDSAMYLCASSLDLAGVEQFFGPGTRLTVL.